This record looks at one T cell receptor beta chain sequence and its context. Its antigen is not known. Every bit of the isolated RNA underwent reverse transcription, so sequencing read expressed TCRB transcripts. Using immunoSEQ multiplex PCR, the repertoire was profiled, and TCRdb retains in-frame clones only, with some absent. Of 500,000 to 850,000 clones in the sample, over 12% are singletons; the top ten hold approximately 0.042%. V shed 0 bases and J shed 6 bases, with 16 bases lying between them. The germline V gene encodes CDR1 SGDLS and CDR2 YYNGEE. The CDR3 has 15 residues. This sample was included in a study of beta chain features in type 1 diabetes. General study findings and limits: Moderate yet significant TCRB CDR3 shortening was seen in Type 1 diabetes patients in all four CD4+ subsets.

Sample: naive CD4+ T cells from blood. This rearrangement joins TRBV9 to TRBJ2-7; D remains ambiguous. The receptor comes from a young man with type 1 diabetes. The CDR3 here is CASSVEVGPPSEQYF. The CDR3 nucleotides are TGTGCCAGCAGCGTAGAAGTAGGGCCGCCTTCCGAGCAGTACTTC.